This TCR beta chain was identified in a study of blood T cells in healthy people across ages. Overall study: There was about one barcoded beta molecule captured by template switching per two T cells. Overall study results and limits: With age, beta diversity per million T cells declined roughly linearly, significantly by about 40.

Combining a sample-barcoded 5' primer with a J-beta primer mix, a second PCR ran for 7 to 11 cycles. A single record per CDR3 protein comes from TCRdb applying MiXCR to the 5' RACE reads. The sample has about 1,500,000 distinct CDR3 sequences, approximately 38% seen once. This clonotype was detected only a few times. Its antigen is not known. V lost 1 base to trimming and J lost 9 bases; unmatched junction nucleotides: 7. The CDR3 runs to 15 residues. Germline CDR1 and CDR2: SEHNR and FQNEAQ (reference sequence). The sequence was collected from a woman younger than 35 in good health. J is TRBJ2-1 and V is TRBV7-9, with 9 bases fitting TRBD1. The sample consisted of blood. The CDR3 is CASSLVQGAGFEQFF. For the CDR3, the DNA is TGTGCCAGCAGCTTAGTACAGGGGGCTGGGTTTGAGCAGTTCTTC.